This is a list of T cell receptor beta chains from one sample in a study of T and B cells in COVID-19 patients. TCRdb re-called the multiplex PCR reads through MiXCR, storing one row per CDR3 protein. The sample lists roughly 15,000 distinct CDR3 sequences, about 30% occurring once. Sequencing input: blood. The receptors derive from a human donor who had recovered from COVID-19. The CDR3 runs from the conserved cysteine through the conserved F or W. The order of the fields is V gene, clone size, D gene, J gene, CDR3 DNA, CDR3 protein. D genes are given only for firm matches. Only part of the rows carry a size: once, few, many, or a class if the clone is expanded.

v_gene: TRBV5-4; abundance: .; d_gene: .; j_gene: TRBJ1-2; CDR3nt: TGTGCCAGCACCTCCCCTGACAGCTATGGCTACACCTTC; CDR3aa: CASTSPDSYGYTF
v_gene: TRBV30; abundance: medium-sized; d_gene: .; j_gene: TRBJ2-3; CDR3nt: TGTGCCTGGAGTGTTCGGGAGAGGGATACGCAGTATTTT; CDR3aa: CAWSVRERDTQYF
v_gene: TRBV6-5; abundance: .; d_gene: .; j_gene: TRBJ2-7; CDR3nt: TGTGCCAGCACCGACCCAAGCTACGAGCAGTACTTC; CDR3aa: CASTDPSYEQYF
v_gene: TRBV7-2; abundance: .; d_gene: .; j_gene: TRBJ2-7; CDR3nt: TGTGCCAGCAGCTTGAAGGGTGGGCTCGAGCAGTACTTC; CDR3aa: CASSLKGGLEQYF
v_gene: TRBV29-1; abundance: medium-sized; d_gene: .; j_gene: TRBJ2-5; CDR3nt: TGCAGCGTTGAGCGCAGGCTGAAGACCCAGTACTTC; CDR3aa: CSVERRLKTQYF
v_gene: TRBV30; abundance: medium-sized; d_gene: .; j_gene: TRBJ2-3; CDR3nt: TGTGCCTGGAGCCCGGGCAGCCCCACAGATACGCAGTATTTT; CDR3aa: CAWSPGSPTDTQYF
v_gene: TRBV5-6; abundance: many; d_gene: TRBD1; j_gene: TRBJ2-1; CDR3nt: TGTGCCAGCAGCCCGGACAGGGGGCCAAGCTCCTACAATGAGCAGTTCTTC; CDR3aa: CASSPDRGPSSYNEQFF
v_gene: TRBV7-6; abundance: .; d_gene: TRBD1; j_gene: TRBJ1-5; CDR3nt: TGTGCCAGCAGCTCAGAACAGGGGGAACAGCCCCAGCATTTT; CDR3aa: CASSSEQGEQPQHF
v_gene: TRBV6-5; abundance: medium-sized; d_gene: .; j_gene: TRBJ2-1; CDR3nt: TGTGCCAGCAGTCAAGGTTCTACGGCGGTCTTC; CDR3aa: CASSQGSTAVF
v_gene: TRBV7-9; abundance: .; d_gene: .; j_gene: TRBJ2-1; CDR3nt: TGTGCCAGCAGGTCCGGTTTCGACAGAGCTACCTACAATGAGCAGTTCTTC; CDR3aa: CASRSGFDRATYNEQFF
v_gene: TRBV5-6; abundance: .; d_gene: .; j_gene: TRBJ2-5; CDR3nt: TGTGCCAGCAGCCCGGTTGAGGTCCAAGAGACCCAGTACTTC; CDR3aa: CASSPVEVQETQYF
v_gene: TRBV29-1; abundance: medium-sized; d_gene: .; j_gene: TRBJ1-1; CDR3nt: TGCAGCGTTGACGGTCGGGGGCGAACTGAAGCTTTCTTT; CDR3aa: CSVDGRGRTEAFF
v_gene: TRBV6-1; abundance: .; d_gene: .; j_gene: TRBJ2-1; CDR3nt: TGTGCCAGCAGTGAAATTGCAGGGGGGTTGTTTCAGGGGCAGTTCTTC; CDR3aa: CASSEIAGGLFQGQFF
v_gene: TRBV12-3/TRBV12-4; abundance: .; d_gene: TRBD2; j_gene: TRBJ2-1; CDR3nt: TGTGCCAGCAGTTTTCGGACTAGCGGGAGGATTGGGAATGAGCAGTTCTTC; CDR3aa: CASSFRTSGRIGNEQFF
v_gene: TRBV5-4; abundance: .; d_gene: .; j_gene: TRBJ2-3; CDR3nt: TGTGCCAGCAGCTTCGGTGGGCATTCAAATACGCAGTATTTT; CDR3aa: CASSFGGHSNTQYF
v_gene: TRBV5-1; abundance: .; d_gene: TRBD1; j_gene: TRBJ2-2; CDR3nt: TGCGCCAGCAGCAGACAGGGTGCCACGAACACCGGGGAGCTGTTTTTT; CDR3aa: CASSRQGATNTGELFF
v_gene: TRBV5-4; abundance: few; d_gene: .; j_gene: TRBJ1-4; CDR3nt: TGTGCCAGCAGCTCGGGGCAGGGTCGTGAAAAACTGTTTTTT; CDR3aa: CASSSGQGREKLFF
v_gene: TRBV19; abundance: few; d_gene: .; j_gene: TRBJ1-5; CDR3nt: TGTGCCAGTAGTGGTCTCAGAGCGTCCAATCAGCCCCAGCATTTT; CDR3aa: CASSGLRASNQPQHF
v_gene: TRBV7-6; abundance: once; d_gene: .; j_gene: TRBJ1-1; CDR3nt: TGTGCCAGCAGCTTAGCGACACTGAACACTGAAGCTTTCTTT; CDR3aa: CASSLATLNTEAFF
v_gene: TRBV7-2; abundance: few; d_gene: .; j_gene: TRBJ2-7; CDR3nt: TGTGCCAGCAGCTTAGATCCCGGGGCGTCCGAGCAGTACTTC; CDR3aa: CASSLDPGASEQYF
v_gene: TRBV19; abundance: .; d_gene: TRBD1; j_gene: TRBJ2-5; CDR3nt: TGTGCCAGTAGTAGCGTCGGACAGGGGGCGAGGAAGACCCAGTACTTC; CDR3aa: CASSSVGQGARKTQYF
v_gene: TRBV6-6; abundance: .; d_gene: TRBD2; j_gene: TRBJ2-1; CDR3nt: TGTGCCAGCAGTCTACTAGCGGGGGGGCAAAATGAGCAGTTCTTC; CDR3aa: CASSLLAGGQNEQFF
v_gene: TRBV12-3/TRBV12-4; abundance: .; d_gene: .; j_gene: TRBJ1-5; CDR3nt: TGTGCCAGCTTAACACGGGGGGGCAGCAATCAGCCCCAGCATTTT; CDR3aa: CASLTRGGSNQPQHF
v_gene: TRBV6-5; abundance: .; d_gene: .; j_gene: TRBJ2-5; CDR3nt: TGTGCCAGCATCCATTGTATGGCTCACCAAGAGACCCAGTACTTC; CDR3aa: CASIHCMAHQETQYF
v_gene: TRBV27; abundance: .; d_gene: TRBD1; j_gene: TRBJ1-2; CDR3nt: TGTGCCAGCAGAGGACAGGCAGGGAAATTTTATGGCTACACCTTC; CDR3aa: CASRGQAGKFYGYTF
v_gene: TRBV19; abundance: .; d_gene: TRBD2; j_gene: TRBJ2-5; CDR3nt: TGTGCCAGTAGGGCGACGGCTAGCGGGAGGGAGACCCAGTACTTC; CDR3aa: CASRATASGRETQYF
v_gene: TRBV6-5; abundance: .; d_gene: TRBD1; j_gene: TRBJ1-6; CDR3nt: TGTGCCAGCAGTTTGAATTGGGGCGTGGGCGAGGGGGCGGCGGATTCACCCCTCCACTTT; CDR3aa: CASSLNWGVGEGAADSPLHF
v_gene: TRBV6-5; abundance: .; d_gene: .; j_gene: TRBJ1-1; CDR3nt: TGTGCCAGCAGGGCCGTGGGGCGTGGAGCTTTCTTT; CDR3aa: CASRAVGRGAFF
v_gene: TRBV24-1; abundance: .; d_gene: TRBD1; j_gene: TRBJ2-1; CDR3nt: TGTGCCACCAGTGGTCTGGACAGGGACTACAATGAGCAGTTCTTC; CDR3aa: CATSGLDRDYNEQFF
v_gene: TRBV27; abundance: .; d_gene: .; j_gene: TRBJ1-6; CDR3nt: TGTGCCAGCAGTTTGGTAGTGTCCTATAATTCACCCCTCCACTTT; CDR3aa: CASSLVVSYNSPLHF
v_gene: TRBV19; abundance: medium-sized; d_gene: .; j_gene: TRBJ2-1; CDR3nt: TGTGCCAGTAGCAGGGACCCCGTGGGAGAGCAGTTCTTC; CDR3aa: CASSRDPVGEQFF
v_gene: TRBV23-1; abundance: .; d_gene: .; j_gene: TRBJ2-6; CDR3nt: TGCGCCAGCAGTCACCACCTTCCTTTC; CDR3aa: CASSHHLPF
v_gene: TRBV19; abundance: many; d_gene: .; j_gene: TRBJ1-1; CDR3nt: TGTGCCACCTCCTGGGGAGGGGTCATGACTGAAGCTTTCTTT; CDR3aa: CATSWGGVMTEAFF
v_gene: TRBV18; abundance: few; d_gene: .; j_gene: TRBJ2-5; CDR3nt: TGTGCCAGCTCACCTAATTCCCCGGGAAGGGAGACCCAGTACTTC; CDR3aa: CASSPNSPGRETQYF
v_gene: TRBV12-3/TRBV12-4; abundance: medium-sized; d_gene: .; j_gene: TRBJ2-7; CDR3nt: TGTGCCAGCTCCCAGGGAGGCGAGCAGTACTTC; CDR3aa: CASSQGGEQYF
v_gene: TRBV15; abundance: few; d_gene: TRBD1; j_gene: TRBJ1-5; CDR3nt: TGTGCCACCAGCAGGACAGGGGGGGATCAGCCCCAGCATTTT; CDR3aa: CATSRTGGDQPQHF
v_gene: TRBV6-5; abundance: .; d_gene: .; j_gene: TRBJ1-3; CDR3nt: TGTGCCAGCAGTTTCGGACCGCCGGGACCCCAATCCCATCCTTCCGGAAACACCATATATTTT; CDR3aa: CASSFGPPGPQSHPSGNTIYF
v_gene: TRBV19; abundance: few; d_gene: .; j_gene: TRBJ1-5; CDR3nt: TGTGCCAGTAGTATAGATCTGAGTCAGCCCCAGCATTTT; CDR3aa: CASSIDLSQPQHF
v_gene: TRBV7-9; abundance: few; d_gene: .; j_gene: TRBJ2-2; CDR3nt: TGTGCCAGCCCGGCGGGTCAGCCCACCGGGGAGCTGTTTTTT; CDR3aa: CASPAGQPTGELFF
v_gene: TRBV27; abundance: few; d_gene: .; j_gene: TRBJ1-2; CDR3nt: TGTGCCAGCAGTTTTCCGGGATCCCCCTATGGCTACACCTTC; CDR3aa: CASSFPGSPYGYTF
v_gene: TRBV6-5; abundance: .; d_gene: .; j_gene: TRBJ1-1; CDR3nt: TGTGCCAGCTTGCTTGGGAAGAACACTGAAGCTTTCTTT; CDR3aa: CASLLGKNTEAFF
v_gene: TRBV5-6; abundance: few; d_gene: .; j_gene: TRBJ2-5; CDR3nt: TGTGCCAGCAGCTCGACCGACAGACCCCCGACAGAGACCCAGTACTTC; CDR3aa: CASSSTDRPPTETQYF
v_gene: TRBV6-4; abundance: few; d_gene: .; j_gene: TRBJ1-6; CDR3nt: TGTGCCAGCAAGCAGGGAACGAATTCACCCCTCCACTTT; CDR3aa: CASKQGTNSPLHF
v_gene: TRBV6-5; abundance: .; d_gene: .; j_gene: TRBJ1-1; CDR3nt: TGTGCCAGCAGTTACGTTTTCCGGACGGCGAACACTGAAGCTTTCTTT; CDR3aa: CASSYVFRTANTEAFF
v_gene: TRBV11-2; abundance: .; d_gene: .; j_gene: TRBJ1-1; CDR3nt: TGTGCCAGCAGCTTAGAGGTGAACACTGAAGCTTTCTTT; CDR3aa: CASSLEVNTEAFF
v_gene: TRBV5-5; abundance: .; d_gene: .; j_gene: TRBJ2-7; CDR3nt: TGTGCCAGCAGCTTAGGCCCTTCCGAGCAGTACTTC; CDR3aa: CASSLGPSEQYF
v_gene: TRBV7-9; abundance: .; d_gene: .; j_gene: TRBJ2-1; CDR3nt: TGTGCCAGCAGCTTACGAGTCACCAATGAGCAGTTCTTC; CDR3aa: CASSLRVTNEQFF
v_gene: TRBV27; abundance: medium-sized; d_gene: .; j_gene: TRBJ2-7; CDR3nt: TGTGCCAGCAGTTCGGGGCCGAGGTACGAGCAGTACTTC; CDR3aa: CASSSGPRYEQYF
v_gene: TRBV10-3; abundance: .; d_gene: .; j_gene: TRBJ2-7; CDR3nt: TGTGCCATCAGTGAGTCTGGGGGTACGTACGAGCAGTACTTC; CDR3aa: CAISESGGTYEQYF
v_gene: TRBV24-1; abundance: .; d_gene: TRBD2; j_gene: TRBJ2-3; CDR3nt: TGTGCCACCAGTGATTTTGGGGGGGAAGGGTACACGCAGTATTTT; CDR3aa: CATSDFGGEGYTQYF